Listed here are 22 T cell receptor beta chains from one sample, sequenced in a study of blood T cell repertoires in COVID-19. Clones were sequenced by immunoSEQ multiplex PCR, and TCRdb holds only the in-frame ones, with some missing. The sample holds approximately 80,000 clones; 88% are singletons and the top ten take roughly 45%. Material for sequencing was peripheral blood. These receptors were collected from a human donor in a cohort sampled during active COVID-19.

This clone occurred once. The gene calls are TRBV24-1 and TRBJ2-6; the D gene is possibly TRBD1 (6 bases). Germline assignment: CDR1 KGHDR and CDR2 SFDVKD. V was clipped by 3 bases and J by 1 base, with 6 bases between them. CDR3 length: 15 amino acids. CDR3 residues: CATSDGQSGANVLTF. CDR3 nucleotide sequence: TGTGCCACCAGTGATGGACAGTCTGGGGCCAACGTCCTGACTTTC.

The J gene is TRBJ2-5, the V gene TRBV13; TRBD2 is a possible D gene (5 bases). CDR1 is PRHDT and CDR2 is FYEKMQ in the germline V gene (reference sequence). V lost 4 bases and J 5 bases, leaving 14 bases between the germline ends. CDR3 length: 14 residues. Here the CDR3 DNA reads TGTGCCAGCAGCTCCAAGAGGGCCGGGGAGACCCAGTACTTC. Its translation: CASSSKRAGETQYF.

This clone was picked up a small number of times. V usage is TRBV7-9 and J usage is TRBJ2-7; 7 bases are a match to TRBD1. Germline lookup yields CDR1 SEHNR and CDR2 FQNEAQ (reference sequence). The CDR3 extends over 13 amino acids. V shed 5 bases, J shed 6 bases, and the junction held 7 bases outside the gene matches. DNA of the CDR3: TGTGCCAGCAGCCGGACAGGCGCATCCGAGCAGTACTTC. It yields the protein CASSRTGASEQYF.

The genes are TRBV18 and TRBJ2-1, with TRBD2 identical over 12 bases. The germline V gene has CDR1 KGHSH and CDR2 LQKENI. This CDR3 contains 17 residues. Trimming removed 3 bases from V and 6 bases from J; junction bases left unmatched: 9. The CDR3 region is CASSPSSGGVGGNEQFF. CDR3 in DNA: TGTGCCAGCTCACCCTCTAGCGGGGGGGTCGGTGGCAATGAGCAGTTCTTC.

The chain uses TRBV5-5 and TRBJ2-1, with D possibly being TRBD2 (7 bases). The CDR3 totals 16 residues. Trimming cost V 5 bases and J 7 bases, with 22 bases left between them. Germline CDR1 reads SGHKS; CDR2 reads YYEKEE (reference sequence). The CDR3 bases are TGTGCCAGCAGAAATGACCCGGGGGGCGTAATGAATGAGCAGTTCTTC. Its translation is CASRNDPGGVMNEQFF. Using reference TRBV5-5 and TRBJ2-1 for the parts outside the CDR3, the full variable domain is DAGVTQSPTHLIKTRGQQVTLRCSPISGHKSVSWYQQVLGQGPQFIFQYYEKEERGRGNFPDRFSARQFPNYSSELNVNALLLGDSALYLCASRNDPGGVMNEQFFGPGTRLTVL.

This clone was found a few times. The chain has TRBV5-1 and TRBJ2-5; 7 nucleotides align to TRBD1. With V trimmed by 3 bases and J by 2 bases, 4 bases remained unmatched. Germline values: CDR1 SGHRS, CDR2 YFSETQ. This CDR3 is 14 amino acids long. The CDR3 nucleotides read TGCGCCAGCAGCTCTTCGGGACAGCAAGAGACCCAGTACTTC. This sequence encodes CASSSSGQQETQYF.

This sequence joins TRBV5-6 and TRBJ2-1; 7 positions match TRBD2. The CDR3 totals 15 residues. CDR1 is SGHDT, CDR2 YYEEEE, per germline. The ends lost 0 bases at V and 3 bases at J; junction bases unmatched: 3. This chain's CDR3 is CASSLVGGNYNEQFF. The CDR3 nucleotides read TGTGCCAGCAGCTTGGTGGGGGGGAACTACAATGAGCAGTTCTTC.

V usage is TRBV3-1 (or the pseudogene TRBV3-2) and J usage is TRBJ2-4, with TRBD1 matching over 8 bases. The length of the CDR3 is 15 residues. The germline CDR1 and CDR2 sequences are LGHDT and YNNKEL (reference sequence). V shed 0 bases, J shed 6 bases, and the junction held 4 bases outside the gene matches. CDR3 in DNA: TGTGCCAGCAGCCAAGATCCAGGGACAGGAAACATTCAGTACTTC. Protein: CASSQDPGTGNIQYF.

This rearrangement joins TRBV28 to TRBJ2-2; 9 bases fit TRBD1. Unmatched junction bases numbered 8, after V lost 6 bases and J lost 6 bases. CDR1 MDHEN and CDR2 SYDVKM come from the germline V gene. The CDR3 consists of 15 residues. The CDR3 here is CASSPWTGVSGELFF. DNA of the CDR3: TGTGCCAGCAGCCCTTGGACAGGGGTATCCGGGGAGCTGTTTTTT. The full variable domain, rest sourced from reference TRBV28 and TRBJ2-2, is DVKVTQSSRYLVKRTGEKVFLECVQDMDHENMFWYRQDPGLGLRLIYFSYDVKMKEKGDIPEGYSVSREKKERFSLILESASTNQTSMYLCASSPWTGVSGELFFGEGSRLTVL.

The CDR3 reads CSVGPGQASTDTQYF. The CDR3 DNA sequence: TGCAGCGTTGGACCCGGACAGGCCTCCACAGATACGCAGTATTTT. This sequence joins TRBV29-1 and TRBJ2-3; 7 bases align to TRBD1. J was trimmed by 2 bases and V by 4 bases; bases with no gene match: 9. CDR1 and CDR2 from the germline V gene are SQVTM and ANQGSEA. The CDR3 extends over 15 amino acids.

The chain is built from TRBV15 and TRBJ1-1; 7 nucleotides align to TRBD1. The ends lost 7 bases at V and 10 bases at J; junction bases unmatched: 12. The CDR3 is made up of 13 amino acids. Germline-derived CDR1 and CDR2 are LNHNV and YYDKDF (reference sequence). The CDR3 region has the DNA TGTGCCACCACTAAAGACAGGGCCGGCGCAGCTTTCTTT. It specifies CATTKDRAGAAFF.

This clone showed up just once. This sequence joins TRBV21-1 and TRBJ1-1; TRBD1 is the table's D call and was not checked against the DNA. TRBV21-1 is designated a pseudogene. This CDR3 region has 13 residues. CDR3 nucleotide sequence: TGTGCCAGCAGCAGGGGCCCCGAGTCTGAAGCTTTCTTT. It is translated as CASSRGPESEAFF.

This chain links TRBV7-8 with TRBJ2-3; D is unresolved. This CDR3 is 15 amino acids long. The germline V and J ends were trimmed by 1 base and 2 bases, with 10 bases remaining between them. Germline assignment: CDR1 SGHVS and CDR2 FQNEAQ. The CDR3 DNA is TGTGCCAGCAGCTTAGGCCTCGACACCACAGATACGCAGTATTTT. Its translation is CASSLGLDTTDTQYF.

The chain joins TRBV6-4 to TRBJ1-1; D remains ambiguous. The V gene's germline CDR1 is MRHNA and CDR2 SNTAGT. V lost 5 bases and J lost 9, with 13 bases in between. This CDR3 spans 12 amino acids. The CDR3 DNA reads as TGTGCCAGCAGTTGGAGCTTAACCAAAGCTTTCTTT. Amino acids: CASSWSLTKAFF.

In DNA form, the CDR3 reads TGTGCCTGGAGTGGAAGGCGGGCTCACACAGATACGCAGTATTTT. Its translation: CAWSGRRAHTDTQYF. The V and J genes are TRBV30 and TRBJ2-3; maybe TRBD2 (5 bases). The V end was cut by 1 base, the J end by 2 bases, with 13 bases between. CDR1 GTSNPN and CDR2 SVGIG come from the germline V gene (reference sequence). The CDR3 consists of 15 residues. Complete variable domain (other parts from reference TRBV30 and TRBJ2-3): SQTIHQWPATLVQPVGSPLSLECTVEGTSNPNLYWYRQAAGRGLQLLFYSVGIGQISSEVPQNLSASRPQDRQFILSSKKLLLSDSGFYLCAWSGRRAHTDTQYFGPGTRLTVL.

In its sample, this clone was seen a few times. The V gene is TRBV5-5, the J gene TRBJ2-7, with 8 bases matching TRBD1. CDR3 length equals 16 residues. CDR1 is SGHKS and CDR2 is YYEKEE in the germline V gene (reference sequence). With V trimmed by 0 bases and J by 5 bases, 10 bases remained unmatched. In DNA, the CDR3 is TGTGCCAGCAGCTTGGGCTCTAGGACAGGGTATAACGAGCAGTACTTC. It codes for CASSLGSRTGYNEQYF.

The chain couples TRBV7-2 to TRBJ1-3; 7 bases line up with TRBD1. The junction had 6 bases not matched to a gene; V was cut back by 3 bases and J by 1 base. CDR1 and CDR2 from the germline V gene are SGHTA and FQGNSA. This CDR3 has 16 residues. DNA for the CDR3: TGTGCCAGCAGCTTCACCCAGGGGGTATCTGGAAACACCATATATTTT. Protein: CASSFTQGVSGNTIYF.

The chain carries TRBV6-6 and TRBJ2-7, with D unresolved. Per germline, CDR1 MNHNY and CDR2 SVGAGI (reference sequence). This CDR3 spans 11 amino acids. The V end was cut by 5 bases, the J end by 3 bases, with 5 bases between. This CDR3 reads CASSLIYEQYF. Here the CDR3 DNA reads TGTGCCAGCAGTCTCATCTACGAGCAGTACTTC.

The CDR3 loop is CASSPSGGAGNEQFF. In DNA, the CDR3 is TGTGCCAGCAGCCCTAGCGGGGGGGCCGGGAATGAGCAGTTCTTC. The rearrangement uses TRBV7-7 and TRBJ2-1; 12 bases line up with TRBD2. Unmatched junction bases numbered 6, after V lost 5 bases and J lost 7 bases. Germline loops: CDR1 SSHAT, CDR2 FNYEAQ (reference sequence). This CDR3 comprises 15 residues.

This clone was seen a single time. V usage is TRBV11-3 and J usage is TRBJ1-1; 9 positions agree with TRBD1. Trimming removed 5 bases from V and 3 bases from J; junction bases left unmatched: 10. Germline assignment: CDR1 SGHNT and CDR2 YENEEA. The CDR3 totals 16 residues. The CDR3 sequence is CASSPGGTGGDTEAFF. CDR3 DNA sequence: TGTGCCAGCAGCCCTGGGGGTACAGGGGGCGACACTGAAGCTTTCTTT. The full variable domain, in which reference TRBV11-3 and TRBJ1-1 provide the parts outside the CDR3, is EAGVVQSPRYKIIEKKQPVAFWCNPISGHNTLYWYLQNLGQGPELLIRYENEEAVDDSQLPKDRFSAERLKGVDSTLKIQPAELGDSAVYLCASSPGGTGGDTEAFFGQGTRLTVV.

This sequence joins TRBV23-1 and TRBJ2-7; 9 nucleotides line up with TRBD1. TRBV23-1 is noted as an ORF with a role that remains uncertain. The CDR3 sequence is 16 residues long. Losses at the gene ends were 1 base for V and 3 bases for J; bases not matched to a gene: 7. The CDR3 nucleotides read TGCGCCAGCAGTCAATTTCGCGGGACAGGGTACTACGAGCAGTACTTC. Amino acid sequence: CASSQFRGTGYYEQYF.

This chain joins TRBV5-8 and TRBJ2-2; 8 positions agree with TRBD1. The junction had 3 bases not matched to a gene; V was cut back by 1 base and J by 1 base. Per germline, CDR1 SGHTS and CDR2 YDEGEE. The CDR3 spans 16 residues. The CDR3 region is CASSLSGTGNTGELFF. The CDR3 DNA sequence: TGTGCCAGCAGCTTGTCCGGGACAGGGAACACCGGGGAGCTGTTTTTT.